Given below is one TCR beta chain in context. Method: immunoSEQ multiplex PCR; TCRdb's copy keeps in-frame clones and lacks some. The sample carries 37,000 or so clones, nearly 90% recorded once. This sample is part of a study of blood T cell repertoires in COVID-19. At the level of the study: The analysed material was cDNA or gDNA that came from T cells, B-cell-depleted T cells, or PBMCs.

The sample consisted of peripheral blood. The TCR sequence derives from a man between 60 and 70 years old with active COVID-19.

CDR3 loop: CSASEWVTGGNEAFF. The CDR3 DNA follows: TGCAGTGCTAGTGAATGGGTGACAGGGGGAAATGAAGCTTTCTTT. This rearrangement joins TRBV20-1 to TRBJ1-1; TRBD1 agrees at 9 bases. The CDR3 loop spans 15 amino acids. Germline V gene sequence: CDR1 DFQATT, CDR2 SNEGSKA (reference sequence). V lost 3 bases to trimming and J lost 7 bases; unmatched junction nucleotides: 12.